Listed here is a single TCR beta chain. Methods used by the authors: Scientists estimated how many nucleated cells there were by amplifying reference gene primers. Profiling relied on immunoSEQ multiplex PCR, and the TCRdb table lists in-frame clones only, not all of them. V and J calls plus clone size are reproduced from that table; the DNA served to infer D and trimming. The table records roughly 200,000 clones, roughly 87% of them present only once. The sample comes from a study of blood T cell repertoires in COVID-19. Looking at the study overall: COVID-19 samples from acute and convalescent phases originated in the United States, Italy and Spain. In each case, the material was cDNA or gDNA derived from T cells, B-cell-depleted T cells, or PBMCs.

The CDR3 contains 15 residues. Germline lookup yields CDR1 LNHDA and CDR2 SQIVND (reference sequence). V gave up 5 bases and J gave up 3 bases, with 17 bases separating them. Enrolled through a virtual design, the participants were between roughly 18 and 100 years of age and came from approximately 25 US areas. This sequence originates from a woman aged 40 to 50 with acute COVID-19. The gene calls are TRBV19 and TRBJ2-7; possible D gene TRBD2, 6 bases. The specimen sequenced was PBMCs or T cells enriched from blood (not recorded which). In nucleotides, the CDR3 is TGTGCCAGTAGTCCCTCGGCCGGGAGCGACTACGAGCAGTACTTC. The encoded protein is CASSPSAGSDYEQYF. The full variable domain, with the rest looked up from reference TRBV19 and TRBJ2-7, is DGGITQSPKYLFRKEGQNVTLSCEQNLNHDAMYWYRQDPGQGLRLIYYSQIVNDFQKGDIAEGYSVSREKKESFPLTVTSAQKNPTAFYLCASSPSAGSDYEQYFGPGTRLTVT.